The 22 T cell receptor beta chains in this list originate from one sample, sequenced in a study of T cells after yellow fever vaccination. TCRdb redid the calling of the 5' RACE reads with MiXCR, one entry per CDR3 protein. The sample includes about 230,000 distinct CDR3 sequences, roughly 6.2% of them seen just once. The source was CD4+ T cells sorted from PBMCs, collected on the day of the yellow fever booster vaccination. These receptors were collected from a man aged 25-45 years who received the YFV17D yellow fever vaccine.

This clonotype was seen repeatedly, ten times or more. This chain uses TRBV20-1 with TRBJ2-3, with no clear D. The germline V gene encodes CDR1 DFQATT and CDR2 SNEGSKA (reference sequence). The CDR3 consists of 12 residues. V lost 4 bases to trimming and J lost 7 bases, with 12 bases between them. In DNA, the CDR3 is TGCAGTGCTATAAGAGAGGCAAATACGCAGTATTTT. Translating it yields CSAIREANTQYF.

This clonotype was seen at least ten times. The CDR3, as DNA: TGTGCCAGCAGCCCCCGGGGGAGGTCTAGCACAGATACGCAGTATTTT. This encodes CASSPRGRSSTDTQYF. This chain links TRBV7-2 with TRBJ2-3; maybe TRBD2 (6 bases). This CDR3 region has 16 residues. V was clipped by 5 bases and J by 0 bases, with 15 bases between them. Germline V lookup: CDR1 SGHTA, CDR2 FQGNSA.

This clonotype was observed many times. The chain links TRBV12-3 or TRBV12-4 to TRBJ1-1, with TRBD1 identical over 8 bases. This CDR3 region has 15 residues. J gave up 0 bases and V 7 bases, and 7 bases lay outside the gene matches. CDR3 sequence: CASNLQGGMNTEAFF. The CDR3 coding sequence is TGTGCCAGCAACTTACAGGGGGGGATGAACACTGAAGCTTTCTTT.

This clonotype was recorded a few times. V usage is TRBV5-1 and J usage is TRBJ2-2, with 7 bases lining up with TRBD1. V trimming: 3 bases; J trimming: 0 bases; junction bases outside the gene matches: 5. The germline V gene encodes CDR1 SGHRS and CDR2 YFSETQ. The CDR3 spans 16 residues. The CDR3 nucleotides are TGCGCCAGCAGCTCCCGGACAGGAACGAACACCGGGGAGCTGTTTTTT. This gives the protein CASSSRTGTNTGELFF.

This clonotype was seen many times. The CDR3 bases are TGTGCCAGCAGCCAACTACCCAGAGGGGAGACCCAGTACTTC. Translated: CASSQLPRGETQYF. The chain employs TRBV3-1 and TRBJ2-5, with a tentative D call TRBD2 (5 bases). Trimming took off 2 bases at V and 5 bases at J, with 12 bases between the two ends. Germline assignment: CDR1 LGHDT and CDR2 YNNKEL (reference sequence). The CDR3 loop spans 14 amino acids.

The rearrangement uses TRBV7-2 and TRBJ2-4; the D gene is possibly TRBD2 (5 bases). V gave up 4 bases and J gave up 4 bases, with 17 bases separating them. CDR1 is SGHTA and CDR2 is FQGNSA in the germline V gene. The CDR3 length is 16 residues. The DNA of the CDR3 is TGTGCCAGCAGCTCCGACAAGGAGCGGAGTAAAAACATTCAGTACTTC. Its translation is CASSSDKERSKNIQYF.

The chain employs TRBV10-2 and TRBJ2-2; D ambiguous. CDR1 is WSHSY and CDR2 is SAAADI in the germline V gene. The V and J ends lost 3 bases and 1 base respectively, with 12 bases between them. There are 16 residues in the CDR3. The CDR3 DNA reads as TGCGCCAGCAGTGACTCCCCGGCAGGGAACACCGGGGAGCTGTTTTTT. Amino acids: CASSDSPAGNTGELFF.

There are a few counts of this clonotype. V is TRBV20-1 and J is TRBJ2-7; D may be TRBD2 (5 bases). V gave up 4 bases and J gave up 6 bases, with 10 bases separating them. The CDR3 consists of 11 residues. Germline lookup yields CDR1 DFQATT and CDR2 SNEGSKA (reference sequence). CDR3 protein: CSATPSGEQYF. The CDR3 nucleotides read TGCAGTGCTACGCCCAGCGGCGAGCAGTACTTC.

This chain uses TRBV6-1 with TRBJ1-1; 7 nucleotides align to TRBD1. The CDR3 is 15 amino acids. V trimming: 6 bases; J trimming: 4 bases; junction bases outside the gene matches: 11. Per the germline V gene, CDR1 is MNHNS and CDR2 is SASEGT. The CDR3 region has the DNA TGTGCCAGCAGACGCGGGCGACAGGGAACCACTGAAGCTTTCTTT. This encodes CASRRGRQGTTEAFF.

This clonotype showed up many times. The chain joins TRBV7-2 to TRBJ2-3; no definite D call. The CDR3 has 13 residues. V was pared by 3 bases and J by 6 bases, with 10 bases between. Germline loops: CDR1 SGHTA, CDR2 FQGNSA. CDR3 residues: CASSFNFGDTQYF. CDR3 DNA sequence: TGTGCCAGCAGCTTTAATTTTGGGGATACGCAGTATTTT.

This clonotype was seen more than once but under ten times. The CDR3 sequence: CASQTSGDNEQFF. Written as DNA, the CDR3 is TGCGCCAGCCAGACTAGCGGGGACAATGAGCAGTTCTTC. The chain carries TRBV4-3 and TRBJ2-1; 11 bases line up with TRBD2. V gave up 8 bases and J gave up 5 bases; unmatched junction bases: 2. The CDR3 is 13 amino acids. Germline V gene data show CDR1 as LGHNA and CDR2 as YSLEER.

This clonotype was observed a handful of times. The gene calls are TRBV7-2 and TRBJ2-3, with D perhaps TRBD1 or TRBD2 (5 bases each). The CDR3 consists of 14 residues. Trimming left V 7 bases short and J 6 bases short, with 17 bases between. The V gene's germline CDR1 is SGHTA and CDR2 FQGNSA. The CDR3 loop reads CASTPGTYFDTQYF. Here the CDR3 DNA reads TGTGCCAGCACCCCAGGGACCTACTTTGATACGCAGTATTTT.

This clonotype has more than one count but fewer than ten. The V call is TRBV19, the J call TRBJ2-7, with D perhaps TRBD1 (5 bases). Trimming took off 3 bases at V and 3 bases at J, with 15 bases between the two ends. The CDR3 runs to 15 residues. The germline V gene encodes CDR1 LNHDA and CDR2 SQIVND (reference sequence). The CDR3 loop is CASSILGERGYEQYF. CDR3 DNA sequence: TGTGCCAGTAGTATCCTAGGGGAAAGGGGCTACGAGCAGTACTTC.

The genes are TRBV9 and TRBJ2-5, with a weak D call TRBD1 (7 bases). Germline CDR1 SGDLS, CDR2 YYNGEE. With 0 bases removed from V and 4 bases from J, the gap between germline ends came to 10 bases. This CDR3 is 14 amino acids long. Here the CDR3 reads CASSVGQGGETQYF. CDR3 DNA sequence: TGTGCCAGCAGCGTAGGACAGGGAGGAGAGACCCAGTACTTC.

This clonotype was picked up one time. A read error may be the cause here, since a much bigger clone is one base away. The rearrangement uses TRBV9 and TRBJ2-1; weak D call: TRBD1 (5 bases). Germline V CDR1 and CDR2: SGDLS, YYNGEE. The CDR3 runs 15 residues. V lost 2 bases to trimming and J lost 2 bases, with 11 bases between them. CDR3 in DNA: TGTGCCAGCAGCGTCCGGGTCAGGGCCTACAATGAGCAGTTCTTC. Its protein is CASSVRVRAYNEQFF.

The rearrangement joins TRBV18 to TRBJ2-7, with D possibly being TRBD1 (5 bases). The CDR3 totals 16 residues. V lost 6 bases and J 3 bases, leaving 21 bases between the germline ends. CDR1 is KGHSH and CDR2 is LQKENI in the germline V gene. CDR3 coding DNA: TGTGCCAGCTCCCCTCAGGGTCTGGGGTTAAGCTACGAGCAGTACTTC. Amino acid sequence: CASSPQGLGLSYEQYF.

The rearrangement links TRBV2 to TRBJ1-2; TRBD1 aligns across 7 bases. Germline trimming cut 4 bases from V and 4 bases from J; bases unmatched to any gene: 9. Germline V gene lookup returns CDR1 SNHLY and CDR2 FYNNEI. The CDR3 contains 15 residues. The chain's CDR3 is CASSAKGASRYGYTF. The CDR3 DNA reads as TGTGCCAGCAGTGCAAAGGGGGCCTCCCGCTATGGCTACACCTTC.

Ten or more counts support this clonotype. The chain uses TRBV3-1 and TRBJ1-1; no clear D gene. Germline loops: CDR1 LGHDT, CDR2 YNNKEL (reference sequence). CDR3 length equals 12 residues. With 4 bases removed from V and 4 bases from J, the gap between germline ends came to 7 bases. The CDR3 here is CASSPPSTEAFF. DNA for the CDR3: TGTGCCAGCAGCCCGCCTTCCACTGAAGCTTTCTTT.

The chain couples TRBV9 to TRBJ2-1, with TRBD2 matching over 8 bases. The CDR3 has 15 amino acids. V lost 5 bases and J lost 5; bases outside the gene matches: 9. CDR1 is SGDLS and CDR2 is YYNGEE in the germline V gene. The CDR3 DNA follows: TGTGCCAGCAGTCATCTAGCGGGCCTAGACAATGAGCAGTTCTTC. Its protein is CASSHLAGLDNEQFF.

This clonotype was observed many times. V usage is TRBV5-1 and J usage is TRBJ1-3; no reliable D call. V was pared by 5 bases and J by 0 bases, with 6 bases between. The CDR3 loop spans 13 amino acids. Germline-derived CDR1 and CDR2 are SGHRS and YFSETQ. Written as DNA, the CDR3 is TGCGCCAGCAGAGTCTCCTCTGGAAACACCATATATTTT. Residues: CASRVSSGNTIYF.

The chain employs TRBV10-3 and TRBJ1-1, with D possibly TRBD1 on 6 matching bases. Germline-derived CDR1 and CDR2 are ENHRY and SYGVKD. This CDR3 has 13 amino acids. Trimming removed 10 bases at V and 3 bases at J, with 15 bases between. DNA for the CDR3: TGTGCCACCGCACAGGGTTTAGACACTGAAGCTTTCTTT. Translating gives CATAQGLDTEAFF.

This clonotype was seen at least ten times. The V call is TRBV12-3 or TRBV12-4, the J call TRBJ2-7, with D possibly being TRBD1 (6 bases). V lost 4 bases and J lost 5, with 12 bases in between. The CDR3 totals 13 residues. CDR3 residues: CASSSTGIDEQYF. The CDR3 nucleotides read TGTGCCAGCAGTTCAACAGGGATCGACGAGCAGTACTTC.